This is a list of T cell receptor beta chains from one sample in a study of radiotherapy plus CTLA-4 blockade in lung cancer. Profiled with immunoSEQ multiplex PCR; TCRdb holds only in-frame clones, not every one. The sample has more than 90,000 clones, around 88% seen once; the top ten hold approximately 4.9%. Sequenced here: peripheral blood, sampled from a patient treated with radiotherapy plus ipilimumab. Receptors originate from a human donor with non-small cell lung cancer that progressed on radiotherapy plus ipilimumab. CDR3s include the opening cysteine and the closing phenylalanine or tryptophan.

TRBV2	TRBJ1-1	CASLLGAYTEAFF
TRBV27	TRBJ1-2	CASSRDVGVLNYGYTF
TRBV19	TRBJ1-3	CASSTGQGAGNTIYF
TRBV7-9	TRBJ1-2	CASTNGTGGGYGYTF
TRBV5-6	TRBJ2-2	CASSPPGTSGSEDTGELFF
TRBV5-5	TRBJ2-4	CASSPDVGGNIQYF
TRBV9	TRBJ2-3	CASSVTFRSSSTDTQYF
TRBV5-1	TRBJ2-4	CASSLGRGRNIQYF
TRBV7-2	TRBJ1-1	CASSLTRGRNTEAFF
TRBV9	TRBJ2-7	CASSVGATGDLSEQYF
TRBV9	TRBJ2-1	CASSVRGTYNEQFF
TRBV5-1	TRBJ2-1	CASSWGLAYNEQFF
TRBV11-3	TRBJ2-1	CASSLGGTGDGEQFF
TRBV4-1	TRBJ2-1	CASSQGQREQFF
TRBV6-5	TRBJ1-2	CASGTGGSGYTF